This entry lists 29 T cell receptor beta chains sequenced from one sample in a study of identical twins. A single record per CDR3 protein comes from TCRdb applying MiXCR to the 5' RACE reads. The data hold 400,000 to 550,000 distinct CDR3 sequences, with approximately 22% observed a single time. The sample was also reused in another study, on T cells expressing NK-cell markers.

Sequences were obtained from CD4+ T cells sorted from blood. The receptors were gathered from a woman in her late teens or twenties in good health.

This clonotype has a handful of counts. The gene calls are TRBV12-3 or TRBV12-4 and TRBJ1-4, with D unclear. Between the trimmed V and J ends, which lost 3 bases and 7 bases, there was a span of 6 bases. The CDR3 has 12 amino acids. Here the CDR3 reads CASSFDGEKLFF. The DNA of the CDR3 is TGTGCCAGCAGTTTCGACGGTGAAAAACTGTTTTTT.

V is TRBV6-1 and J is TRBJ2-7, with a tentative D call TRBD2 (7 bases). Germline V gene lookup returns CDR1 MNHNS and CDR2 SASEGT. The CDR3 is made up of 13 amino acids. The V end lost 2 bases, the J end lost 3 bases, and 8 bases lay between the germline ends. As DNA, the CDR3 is TGTGCCAGCAGTGAAAGGGGGGGCTACGAGCAGTACTTC. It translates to CASSERGGYEQYF.

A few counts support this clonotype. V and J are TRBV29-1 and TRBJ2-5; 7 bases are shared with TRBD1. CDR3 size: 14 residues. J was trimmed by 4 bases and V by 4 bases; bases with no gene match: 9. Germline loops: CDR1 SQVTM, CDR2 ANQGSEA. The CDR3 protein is CSVGGQALGETQYF. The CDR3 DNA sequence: TGCAGCGTTGGTGGACAGGCTTTAGGAGAGACCCAGTACTTC.

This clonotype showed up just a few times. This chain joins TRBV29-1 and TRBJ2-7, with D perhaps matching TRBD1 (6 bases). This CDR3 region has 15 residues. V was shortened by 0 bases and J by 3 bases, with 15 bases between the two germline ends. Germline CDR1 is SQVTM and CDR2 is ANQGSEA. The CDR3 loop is CSVEDRGRGNYEQYF. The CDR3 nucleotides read TGCAGCGTTGAAGATCGTGGCAGGGGAAACTACGAGCAGTACTTC.

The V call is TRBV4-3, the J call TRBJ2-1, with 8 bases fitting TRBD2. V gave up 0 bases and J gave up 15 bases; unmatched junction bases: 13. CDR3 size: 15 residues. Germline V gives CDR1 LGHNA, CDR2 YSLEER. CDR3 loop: CASSQDLREDLQVFF. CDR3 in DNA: TGCGCCAGCAGCCAAGATTTGCGGGAGGATCTTCAGGTGTTCTTC.

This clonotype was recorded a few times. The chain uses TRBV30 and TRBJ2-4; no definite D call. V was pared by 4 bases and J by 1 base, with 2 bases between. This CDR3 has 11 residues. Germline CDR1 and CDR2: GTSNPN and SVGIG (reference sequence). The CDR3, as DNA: TGTGCCTGGAAGGCCAAAAACATTCAGTACTTC. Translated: CAWKAKNIQYF.

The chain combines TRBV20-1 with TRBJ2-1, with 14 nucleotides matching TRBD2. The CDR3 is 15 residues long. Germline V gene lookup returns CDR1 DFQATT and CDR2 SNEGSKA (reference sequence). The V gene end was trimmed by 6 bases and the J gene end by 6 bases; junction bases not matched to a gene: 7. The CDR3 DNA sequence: TGCAGTGCGCCGGGACTAGCGGGGGCACCCAATGAGCAGTTCTTC. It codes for CSAPGLAGAPNEQFF.

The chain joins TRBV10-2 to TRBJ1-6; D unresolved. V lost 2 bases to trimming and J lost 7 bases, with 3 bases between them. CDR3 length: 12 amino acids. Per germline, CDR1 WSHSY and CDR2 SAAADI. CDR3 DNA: TGCGCCAGCAGTGAGGGGAATTCACCCCTCCACTTT. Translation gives CASSEGNSPLHF.

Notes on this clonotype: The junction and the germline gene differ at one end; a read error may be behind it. DNA of the CDR3: TGTGCCAGCAGCTACAGGGGGGTGAACGCTGAAGCTTTCTTT. This translates into CASSYRGVNAEAFF. The chain employs TRBV28 and TRBJ1-1; 8 bases match TRBD1. Per germline, CDR1 MDHEN and CDR2 SYDVKM. The length of the CDR3 is 14 residues.

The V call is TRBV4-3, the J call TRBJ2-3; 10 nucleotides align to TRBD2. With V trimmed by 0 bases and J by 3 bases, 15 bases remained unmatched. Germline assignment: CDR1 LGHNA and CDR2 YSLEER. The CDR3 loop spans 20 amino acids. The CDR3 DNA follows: TGCGCCAGCAGCCAAGATCCAGCGGGAGGGCCCCCCCGAAGGACAGATACGCAGTATTTT. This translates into CASSQDPAGGPPRRTDTQYF.

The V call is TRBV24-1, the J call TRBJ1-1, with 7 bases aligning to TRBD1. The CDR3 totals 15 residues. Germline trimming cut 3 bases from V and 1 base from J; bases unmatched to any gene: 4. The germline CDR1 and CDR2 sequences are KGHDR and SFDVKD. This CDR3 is CATSDPGQPNTEAFF. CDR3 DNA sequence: TGTGCCACCAGTGATCCGGGACAGCCGAACACTGAAGCTTTCTTT.

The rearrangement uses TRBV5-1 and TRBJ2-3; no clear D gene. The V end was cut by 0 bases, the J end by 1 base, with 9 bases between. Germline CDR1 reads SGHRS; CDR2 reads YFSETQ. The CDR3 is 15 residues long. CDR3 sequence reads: CASSLVDRRTDTQYF. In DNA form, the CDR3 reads TGCGCCAGCAGCTTGGTGGACCGACGCACAGATACGCAGTATTTT.

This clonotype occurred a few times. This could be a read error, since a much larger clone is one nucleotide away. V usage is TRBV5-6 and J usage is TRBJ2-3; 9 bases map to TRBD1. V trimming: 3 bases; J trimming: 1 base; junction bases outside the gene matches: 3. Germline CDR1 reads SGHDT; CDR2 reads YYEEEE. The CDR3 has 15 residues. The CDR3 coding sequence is TGTGCCAGCAGCTCACGGACAGGGGGCACAGATACGCAGTATTTT. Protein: CASSSRTGGTDTQYF.

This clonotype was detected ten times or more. The CDR3 reads CASSFGQGIDEQFF. The CDR3 DNA sequence: TGCGCCAGCAGCTTTGGACAGGGGATCGATGAGCAGTTCTTC. The J gene is TRBJ2-1, the V gene TRBV5-1, with TRBD1 matching over 9 bases. Trimming at V came to 2 bases and at J to 8 bases, leaving 5 bases not matched to a gene. The CDR3 spans 14 residues. Germline V gives CDR1 SGHRS, CDR2 YFSETQ.

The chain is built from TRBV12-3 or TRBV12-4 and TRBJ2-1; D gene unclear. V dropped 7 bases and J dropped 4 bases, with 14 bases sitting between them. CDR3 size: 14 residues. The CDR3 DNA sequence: TGTGCCAGCACCCCTGGGCACGCATACAATGAGCAGTTCTTC. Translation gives CASTPGHAYNEQFF.

DNA for the CDR3: TGTGCCACAGGGTGGGCGGGAGGTCTCCTGGAGCAGTACTTC. This encodes CATGWAGGLLEQYF. The V call is TRBV28, the J call TRBJ2-7, with TRBD2 matching 8 bases. This CDR3 is built from 14 residues. J was trimmed by 7 bases and V by 10 bases; bases with no gene match: 15. Germline assignment: CDR1 MDHEN and CDR2 SYDVKM.

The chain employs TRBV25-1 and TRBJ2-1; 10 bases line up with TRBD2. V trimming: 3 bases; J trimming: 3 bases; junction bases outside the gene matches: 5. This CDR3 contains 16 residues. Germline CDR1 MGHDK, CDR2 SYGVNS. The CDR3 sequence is CASSEFLAGDYNEQFF. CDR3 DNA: TGTGCCAGCAGTGAGTTCCTAGCGGGGGACTACAATGAGCAGTTCTTC.

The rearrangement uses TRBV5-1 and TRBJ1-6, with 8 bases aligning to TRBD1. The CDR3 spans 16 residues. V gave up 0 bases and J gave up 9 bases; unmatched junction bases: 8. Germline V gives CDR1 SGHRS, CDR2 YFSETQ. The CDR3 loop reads CASSLESGGGRSPLHF. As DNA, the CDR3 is TGCGCCAGCAGCTTGGAGTCAGGGGGCGGTCGTTCACCCCTCCACTTT.

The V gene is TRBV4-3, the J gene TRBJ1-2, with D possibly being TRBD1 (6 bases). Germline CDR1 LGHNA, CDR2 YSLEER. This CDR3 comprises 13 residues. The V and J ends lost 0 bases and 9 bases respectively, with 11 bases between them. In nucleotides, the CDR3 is TGCGCCAGCAGCCAAGATTTTACAGGGAGCTACACCTTC. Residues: CASSQDFTGSYTF.

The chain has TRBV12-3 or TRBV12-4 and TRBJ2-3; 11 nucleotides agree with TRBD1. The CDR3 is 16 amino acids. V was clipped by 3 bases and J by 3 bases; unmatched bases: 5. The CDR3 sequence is CASSLGGQGATDTQYF. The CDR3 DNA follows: TGTGCCAGCAGTTTGGGAGGACAGGGGGCAACAGATACGCAGTATTTT.

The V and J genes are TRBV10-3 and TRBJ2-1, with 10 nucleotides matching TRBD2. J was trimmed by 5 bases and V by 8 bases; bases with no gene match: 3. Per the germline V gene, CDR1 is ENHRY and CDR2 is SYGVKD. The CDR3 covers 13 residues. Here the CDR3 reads CAILAGVNNEQFF. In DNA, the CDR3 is TGTGCCATCCTAGCGGGAGTTAACAATGAGCAGTTCTTC.

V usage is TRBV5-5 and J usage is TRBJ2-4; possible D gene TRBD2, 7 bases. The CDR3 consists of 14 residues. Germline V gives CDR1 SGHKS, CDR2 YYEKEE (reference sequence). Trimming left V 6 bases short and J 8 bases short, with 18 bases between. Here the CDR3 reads CASTLSGGLDIQYF. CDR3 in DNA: TGTGCCAGCACCCTATCGGGGGGCTTGGACATTCAGTACTTC.

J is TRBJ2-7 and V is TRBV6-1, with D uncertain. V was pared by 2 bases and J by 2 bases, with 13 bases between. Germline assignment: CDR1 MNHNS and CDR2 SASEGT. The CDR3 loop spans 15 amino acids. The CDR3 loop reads CASSESPSPTYEQYF. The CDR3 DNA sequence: TGTGCCAGCAGTGAATCACCCTCGCCAACCTACGAGCAGTACTTC.

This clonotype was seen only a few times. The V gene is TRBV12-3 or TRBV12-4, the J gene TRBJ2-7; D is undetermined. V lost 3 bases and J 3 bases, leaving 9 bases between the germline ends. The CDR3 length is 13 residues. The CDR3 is CASSFMGFYEQYF. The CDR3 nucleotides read TGTGCCAGCAGTTTTATGGGGTTCTACGAGCAGTACTTC.

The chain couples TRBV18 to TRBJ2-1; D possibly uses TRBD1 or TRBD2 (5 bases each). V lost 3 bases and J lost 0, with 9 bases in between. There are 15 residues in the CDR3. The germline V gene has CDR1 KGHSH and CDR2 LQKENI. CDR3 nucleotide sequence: TGTGCCAGCTCACCGCCAGGGAGCTCCTACAATGAGCAGTTCTTC. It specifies CASSPPGSSYNEQFF.

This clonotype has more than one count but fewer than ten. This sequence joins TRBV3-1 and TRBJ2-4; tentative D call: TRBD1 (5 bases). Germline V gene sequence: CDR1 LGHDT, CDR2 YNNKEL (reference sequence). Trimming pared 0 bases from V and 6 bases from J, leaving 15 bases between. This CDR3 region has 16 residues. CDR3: CASSQDLRATGNIQYF. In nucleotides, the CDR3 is TGTGCCAGCAGCCAAGATCTCAGGGCTACCGGAAACATTCAGTACTTC.

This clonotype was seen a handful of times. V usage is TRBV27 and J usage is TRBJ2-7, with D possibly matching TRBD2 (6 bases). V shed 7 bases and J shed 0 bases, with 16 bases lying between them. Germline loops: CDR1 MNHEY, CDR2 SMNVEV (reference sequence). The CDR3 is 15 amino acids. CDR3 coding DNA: TGTGCCAGCACTCGCAGGACTATATGCTCCTACGAGCAGTACTTC. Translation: CASTRRTICSYEQYF.

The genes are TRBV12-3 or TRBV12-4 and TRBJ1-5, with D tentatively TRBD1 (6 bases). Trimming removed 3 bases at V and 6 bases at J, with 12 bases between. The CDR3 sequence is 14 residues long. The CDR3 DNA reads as TGTGCCAGCAGTTTCCAGGGGCTCGGTCAGCCCCAGCATTTT. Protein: CASSFQGLGQPQHF.

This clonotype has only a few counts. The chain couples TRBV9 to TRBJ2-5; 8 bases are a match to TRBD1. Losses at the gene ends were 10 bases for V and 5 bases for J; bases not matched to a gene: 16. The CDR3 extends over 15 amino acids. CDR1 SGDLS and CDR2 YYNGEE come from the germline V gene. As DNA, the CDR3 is TGTGCCCCCAGGGGGCCGCGGGAATTCGGGGAGACCCAGTACTTC. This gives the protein CAPRGPREFGETQYF. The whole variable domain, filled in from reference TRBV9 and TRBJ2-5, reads DSGVTQTPKHLITATGQRVTLRCSPRSGDLSVYWYQQSLDQGLQFLIQYYNGEERAKGNILERFSAQQFPDLHSELNLSSLELGDSALYFCAPRGPREFGETQYFGPGTRLLVL.